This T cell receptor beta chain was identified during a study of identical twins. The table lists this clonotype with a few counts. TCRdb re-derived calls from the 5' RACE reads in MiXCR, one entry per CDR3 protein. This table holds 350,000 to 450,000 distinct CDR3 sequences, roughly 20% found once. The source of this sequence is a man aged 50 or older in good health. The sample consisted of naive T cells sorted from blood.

The DNA of the CDR3 is TGTGCCAGCAGCTTTATCATCGGGACAGGGCAAGAGACCCAGTACTTC. Translated: CASSFIIGTGQETQYF. The V gene is TRBV5-5, the J gene TRBJ2-5; the match to TRBD1 covers 9 bases. The V segment lost 2 bases and the J segment 2 bases; nucleotides outside the gene matches: 7. The CDR3 covers 16 residues. CDR1 is SGHKS, CDR2 YYEKEE, per germline (reference sequence).